Each of the 22 T cell receptor beta chains below was sequenced from the same sample in a study of T cells in localized non-small cell lung cancer. Libraries were prepared by immunoSEQ multiplex PCR; TCRdb keeps only in-frame clonotypes and omits some of them. The sample yields about 14,000 clones, approximately 89% seen once. Sequencing was performed on peripheral blood mononuclear cells, taken before any cancer treatment. These receptors originate from a man between 35 and 75 years old with stage III lung adenocarcinoma.

The rearrangement links TRBV28 to TRBJ1-4; possible D gene TRBD1, 5 bases. Trimming removed 2 bases at V and 10 bases at J, with 11 bases between. The CDR3 runs to 13 residues. Germline V gives CDR1 MDHEN, CDR2 SYDVKM. DNA for the CDR3: TGTGCCAGCAGTTTAGGTAACACAGGAAAACTGTTTTTT. Its protein product is CASSLGNTGKLFF.

J is TRBJ2-2 and V is TRBV29-1; D ambiguous. The CDR3 spans 12 residues. Between the trimmed V and J ends, which lost 8 bases and 6 bases, there was a span of 13 bases. Germline values: CDR1 SQVTM, CDR2 ANQGSEA. This CDR3 reads CSCLWKAGELFF. CDR3 DNA: TGCAGCTGTTTGTGGAAGGCCGGGGAGCTGTTTTTT.

The J gene is TRBJ2-6, the V gene TRBV6-6; D is unclear. Trimming took 2 bases from V and 0 from J, leaving 5 bases between them. Per the germline V gene, CDR1 is MNHNY and CDR2 is SVGAGI (reference sequence). The CDR3 is 15 amino acids. CDR3 loop: CASSYQVSGANVLTF. As DNA, the CDR3 is TGTGCCAGCAGTTACCAGGTCTCTGGGGCCAACGTCCTGACTTTC.

This clone has a handful of counts. This rearrangement joins TRBV7-9 to TRBJ1-1; D might be TRBD1 (6 bases). Deletions cut 5 bases from V and 0 bases from J, with 13 bases between. The CDR3 totals 15 residues. Germline CDR1 reads SEHNR; CDR2 reads FQNEAQ (reference sequence). CDR3 bases: TGTGCCAGCAGCCCTACAGGGTCTGTGAACACTGAAGCTTTCTTT. This sequence encodes CASSPTGSVNTEAFF.

This clone was seen once. The rearrangement uses TRBV5-5 and TRBJ1-1, with TRBD1 matching over 10 bases. V shed 4 bases and J 6 bases; nucleotides not matched to a gene: 6. The CDR3 is 14 amino acids. Per germline, CDR1 SGHKS and CDR2 YYEKEE (reference sequence). The DNA of the CDR3 is TGTGCCAGCAGCGCCGGGACAGGGGCTTCTGAAGCTTTCTTT. It encodes CASSAGTGASEAFF.

The rearrangement uses TRBV28 and TRBJ1-4, with 7 bases aligning to TRBD1. V shed 5 bases and J 4 bases; nucleotides not matched to a gene: 7. Per the germline V gene, CDR1 is MDHEN and CDR2 is SYDVKM. The CDR3 runs to 15 residues. The DNA for the CDR3 is TGTGCCAGCAGTCCCCAAGACAGGGATAATGAAAAACTGTTTTTT. This gives the protein CASSPQDRDNEKLFF.

This sequence joins TRBV18 and TRBJ2-5, with D hard to call. This CDR3 is built from 15 residues. Germline V lookup: CDR1 KGHSH, CDR2 LQKENI. Trimming took off 0 bases at V and 0 bases at J, with 8 bases between the two ends. The CDR3 loop is CASSPPGQYQETQYF. CDR3 coding DNA: TGTGCCAGCTCACCACCTGGCCAGTACCAAGAGACCCAGTACTTC.

This clone was seen once. The rearrangement uses TRBV28 and TRBJ1-5; D is unclear. The CDR3 covers 17 residues. Germline loops: CDR1 MDHEN, CDR2 SYDVKM. Trimming removed 6 bases from V and 4 bases from J, with 22 bases in between. The CDR3 nucleotides are TGTGCCAGCAGCCGAACGGCGGGCCCCTCCTTAAATCAGCCCCAGCATTTT. Its translation: CASSRTAGPSLNQPQHF.

This chain joins TRBV30 and TRBJ2-3, with no clear D. CDR1 is GTSNPN and CDR2 is SVGIG in the germline V gene (reference sequence). V was trimmed by 3 bases and J by 1 base, leaving 11 bases between them. The CDR3 is 14 amino acids. CDR3 loop: CAWSALTGTDTQYF. For the CDR3, the DNA is TGTGCCTGGAGCGCCCTAACCGGCACAGATACGCAGTATTTT.

This clone was observed a single time. The V gene is TRBV5-6, the J gene TRBJ1-2, with TRBD1 as a possible D gene (5 bases). This CDR3 region has 16 residues. Germline CDR1 and CDR2: SGHDT and YYEEEE. V dropped 3 bases and J dropped 1 base, with 16 bases sitting between them. DNA of the CDR3: TGTGCCAGCAGCTCATACCTCCTAGACAGTAACTATGGCTACACCTTC. Residues: CASSSYLLDSNYGYTF.

V gene TRBV7-8 combines with J gene TRBJ2-1, with a tentative D call TRBD1 (6 bases). This CDR3 is 14 amino acids long. The V gene lost 5 bases and the J gene lost 4 bases, with 12 bases spanning the gap. CDR1 SGHVS and CDR2 FQNEAQ come from the germline V gene. CDR3 sequence (DNA): TGTGCCAGCAGCCCTGGGGGCCAGTACAATGAGCAGTTCTTC. This encodes CASSPGGQYNEQFF.

The chain has TRBV5-6 and TRBJ1-1; D may be TRBD1 (5 bases). Germline V CDR1 and CDR2: SGHDT, YYEEEE. The CDR3 runs to 16 residues. Between the trimmed V and J ends, which lost 0 bases and 1 base, there was a span of 13 bases. CDR3 DNA sequence: TGTGCCAGCAGCTTGGAACTCGGGACGGCGAACACTGAAGCTTTCTTT. It codes for CASSLELGTANTEAFF.

The V call is TRBV7-8, the J call TRBJ1-2; unclear D gene. Trimming left V 4 bases short and J 4 bases short, with 13 bases between. Germline V CDR1 and CDR2: SGHVS, FQNEAQ. CDR3 length: 14 amino acids. The CDR3 spells CASSSGRFSYGYTF. CDR3 DNA sequence: TGTGCCAGCAGCTCCGGACGGTTCTCCTATGGCTACACCTTC.

The chain combines TRBV6-1 with TRBJ2-7; no clear D gene. Germline CDR1 is MNHNS and CDR2 is SASEGT. The CDR3 spans 10 residues. Trimming shortened V by 6 bases and J by 3 bases, and 3 bases separated the two germline ends. The CDR3 DNA reads as TGTGCCAGCAGACTCTACGAGCAGTACTTC. Residues: CASRLYEQYF.

The CDR3 DNA is TGTGCCAGCAGCGTTTCGACTGCTTTAGCCACAGATACGCAGTATTTT. Translation: CASSVSTALATDTQYF. The chain combines TRBV9 with TRBJ2-3, with D unresolved. This CDR3 spans 16 amino acids. Germline V CDR1 and CDR2: SGDLS, YYNGEE. Trimming removed 2 bases from V and 2 bases from J, with 15 bases in between.

V and J are TRBV28 and TRBJ1-4; D unclear. The germline gives CDR1 MDHEN, CDR2 SYDVKM. CDR3 size: 15 residues. Between the trimmed V and J ends, which lost 1 base and 5 bases, there was a span of 11 bases. In nucleotides, the CDR3 is TGTGCCAGCAGTTTATTTGGTCTAGAAAATGAAAAACTGTTTTTT. Translated, it gives CASSLFGLENEKLFF.

The chain employs TRBV19 and TRBJ1-4; 8 bases fit TRBD1. The CDR3 sequence is 15 residues long. V shed 5 bases, J shed 8 bases, and the junction held 10 bases outside the gene matches. In germline, CDR1 is LNHDA, CDR2 SQIVND (reference sequence). The CDR3 DNA reads as TGTGCCAGTAGTGGACAGGGTCTTTCGGAGGAAAAACTGTTTTTT. Encoded protein: CASSGQGLSEEKLFF.

The chain carries TRBV6-5 and TRBJ2-7; D could derive from TRBD1 or TRBD2 (5 bases each). Germline CDR1 MNHEY, CDR2 SVGAGI. V dropped 6 bases and J dropped 3 bases, with 15 bases sitting between them. The CDR3 contains 14 residues. The CDR3 protein is CASRRDGSYYEQYF. The CDR3 DNA reads TGTGCCAGCAGACGGGACGGAAGTTACTACGAGCAGTACTTC.

The chain joins TRBV7-3 to TRBJ2-2; 9 bases align to TRBD1. Germline V CDR1 and CDR2: SGHTA, FQGTGA. The V segment lost 0 bases and the J segment 5 bases; nucleotides outside the gene matches: 7. This CDR3 is 17 amino acids long. CDR3 loop: CASSLTGDRVRTGELFF. CDR3 nucleotides: TGTGCCAGCAGCTTAACGGGGGACAGGGTACGAACCGGGGAGCTGTTTTTT.

The J gene is TRBJ2-5, the V gene TRBV28; 11 bases line up with TRBD2. V shed 2 bases, J shed 0 bases, and the junction held 2 bases outside the gene matches. The CDR3 sequence is 16 residues long. The V gene's germline CDR1 is MDHEN and CDR2 SYDVKM. The CDR3 loop reads CASSLVAGGYQETQYF. The CDR3 DNA reads as TGTGCCAGCAGTTTAGTAGCGGGAGGGTACCAAGAGACCCAGTACTTC.

This clone was recorded a few times. CDR3 sequence reads: CASSRDRLEEQFF. The CDR3 DNA reads TGTGCCAGCAGCCGGGACCGCCTCGAAGAGCAGTTCTTC. The chain couples TRBV5-6 to TRBJ2-1, with D perhaps matching TRBD1 or TRBD2 (5 bases each). Germline lookup yields CDR1 SGHDT and CDR2 YYEEEE. The CDR3 is 13 amino acids. V lost 4 bases and J 10 bases, leaving 15 bases between the germline ends.

The rearrangement joins TRBV19 to TRBJ2-4; TRBD2 is a possible D gene (5 bases). There are 13 residues in the CDR3. CDR1 and CDR2 from the germline V gene are LNHDA and SQIVND (reference sequence). V lost 10 bases and J lost 8, with 18 bases in between. The CDR3 coding sequence is TGTGCCATCTCAGCGGTCCCCGGGGACATTCAGTACTTC. Its translation is CAISAVPGDIQYF.